This T cell receptor (beta chain) was identified during a study of OX40 agonist ivuxolimab in advanced cancers. Study-wide context: Head and neck, renal cell, melanoma or hepatocellular carcinoma were the cancers that dose-escalation patients had. Study observations and caveats: Among the lowest peripheral clonal expansion occurred in 0.1-3.0 mg/kg partial responders.

The repertoire was sequenced with immunoSEQ multiplex PCR; TCRdb's copy has only in-frame clones and lacks some. Of approximately 92,000 clones in the sample, around 95% were seen once. Turning to this clone: What it binds is not known.

The CDR3 sequence is 14 residues long. After removal of 5 bases from V and 6 bases from J, the junction contained 5 bases not matched to a gene. Germline V gives CDR1 MDHEN, CDR2 SYDVKM. Sequenced here: CD4+ or CD8+ T cells sorted from blood, sampled in a trial of the OX40 agonist ivuxolimab. This TCR was sampled from an adult with an advanced solid tumor such as melanoma, head and neck, liver or kidney cancer. The chain combines TRBV28 with TRBJ1-5; TRBD1 aligns across 9 bases. CDR3 sequence (DNA): TGTGCCAGCAGTGTGACAGGGGGAGGTCAGCCCCAGCATTTT. Translated: CASSVTGGGQPQHF.